Listed here is a single T cell receptor (beta chain). Its antigen is unidentified. After removal of 2 bases from V and 6 bases from J, the junction contained 1 base not matched to a gene. This CDR3 comprises 15 residues. Looked up from germline, CDR1 is MNHNY and CDR2 is SVGAGI (reference sequence). This specimen belongs to a study of cytomegalovirus exposure and HLA in healthy donors. Across the study: The roughly 120 validation repertoires used the same platform as the 500 to 700 first-cohort repertoires, a later analysis reported. Study-wide results and caveats: According to a subsequent analysis, TCR clusters from the first cohort were inclined to appear together in the 120 validation repertoires. In vitro work confirmed that a few CMV-associated chains recognize CMV antigens.

The protocol was immunoSEQ multiplex PCR, while the TCRdb copy is restricted to in-frame clones and leaves out a portion. The repertoire holds 300,000 or so clones, with around 90% as singletons. The material sequenced was PBMCs. The V gene is TRBV6-6, the J gene TRBJ1-6, with 10 bases matching TRBD1. The sequence was collected from a man aged 25-45 years in good health and CMV-seronegative. CDR3 amino acids: CASSYRDRGNSPLHF. As DNA, the CDR3 is TGTGCCAGCAGTTACAGGGACAGGGGTAATTCACCCCTCCACTTT.